This T cell receptor (beta chain) comes out of a study of blood T cells in healthy people across ages. Turning to the study itself: Per every two T cells, about one barcoded beta molecule was captured by template switching. Study-wide results and limits: It was not known whether donors were CMV positive (a possible confounder of expanded clonotype changes).

Remarks on this clonotype: Its specificity is unknown.

Healthy Russian Caucasian donors spanned ages about 6 to 90 years. A second about 7 to 12 cycle PCR used barcoded and J-beta primers. Template switching added a 12-random-nucleotide identifier to every cDNA molecule. TCRdb reprocessed the 5' RACE reads via MiXCR and lists one record per CDR3 protein. This sample carries about 280,000 distinct CDR3 sequences, around 27% of them seen once, and the ten largest clones take roughly 30%. The receptor's source is a woman aged 65 to 85 in good health. Sequenced: blood.

The CDR3 nucleotides are TGCAGTGCTGCCAAACCGGGACTAGCGGGATCGAGCCGTCTGGATACGCAGTATTTT. It codes for CSAAKPGLAGSSRLDTQYF. V usage is TRBV20-1 and J usage is TRBJ2-3; 13 nucleotides match TRBD2. CDR1 DFQATT and CDR2 SNEGSKA come from the germline V gene (reference sequence). CDR3 length: 19 residues. V trimming: 5 bases; J trimming: 6 bases; junction bases outside the gene matches: 20.